These 30 T cell receptor beta chains share one sample of origin, sequenced in a study of blood T cell repertoires in COVID-19. Some clones are missing from TCRdb's copy, which holds only in-frame ones; the method was immunoSEQ multiplex PCR. The profile shows under 300,000 clones, approximately 84% of them singletons. Source material: PBMCs or T cells enriched from blood (not recorded which). These receptors came from a man aged 50 to 60 who had recovered from COVID-19.

A single count supports this clone. V gene TRBV27 combines with J gene TRBJ1-3, with a weak D call TRBD1 (5 bases). The length of the CDR3 is 14 residues. Between the trimmed V and J ends, which lost 2 bases and 3 bases, there was a span of 8 bases. CDR1 MNHEY and CDR2 SMNVEV come from the germline V gene (reference sequence). The CDR3 DNA reads as TGTGCCAGCAGTTTAGGGGGAGGTGGAAACACCATATATTTT. Its protein is CASSLGGGGNTIYF.

V usage is TRBV10-3 and J usage is TRBJ1-1, with a possible D match to TRBD1 (6 bases). CDR1 is ENHRY and CDR2 is SYGVKD in the germline V gene. The length of the CDR3 is 16 residues. V lost 7 bases to trimming and J lost 4 bases, with 22 bases between them. The CDR3 nucleotides are TGTGCCATCACTGGGACCCAGGGGCGCAATAGCACTGAAGCTTTCTTT. Translation: CAITGTQGRNSTEAFF.

This chain links TRBV5-1 with TRBJ2-5; TRBD2 matches 10 bases. CDR1 is SGHRS and CDR2 is YFSETQ in the germline V gene. The CDR3 runs 15 residues. The V gene end was trimmed by 0 bases and the J gene end by 2 bases; junction bases not matched to a gene: 1. CDR3 region: CASSLDSGGQETQYF. CDR3 nucleotide sequence: TGCGCCAGCAGCTTGGATAGCGGGGGGCAAGAGACCCAGTACTTC.

DNA of the CDR3: TGTGCCAGCAGCCAGGGGGCGGGGGCGGGCACTGAAGCTTTCTTT. This translates into CASSQGAGAGTEAFF. J is TRBJ1-1 and V is TRBV3-1 (or the pseudogene TRBV3-2); D may be TRBD1 (6 bases). This CDR3 comprises 15 residues. Per the germline V gene, CDR1 is LGHDT and CDR2 is YNNKEL (reference sequence). V gave up 3 bases and J gave up 4 bases, with 15 bases separating them.

The rearrangement joins TRBV19 to TRBJ2-3, with D perhaps matching TRBD1 (5 bases). Per the germline V gene, CDR1 is LNHDA and CDR2 is SQIVND (reference sequence). CDR3 length: 13 residues. V was shortened by 6 bases and J by 0 bases, with 7 bases between the two germline ends. CDR3 loop: CASRGASTDTQYF. DNA for the CDR3: TGTGCCAGTAGAGGGGCGAGCACAGATACGCAGTATTTT. Filled out from reference TRBV19 and TRBJ2-3, the complete variable domain reads DGGITQSPKYLFRKEGQNVTLSCEQNLNHDAMYWYRQDPGQGLRLIYYSQIVNDFQKGDIAEGYSVSREKKESFPLTVTSAQKNPTAFYLCASRGASTDTQYFGPGTRLTVL.

This chain uses TRBV3-1 (or the pseudogene TRBV3-2) with TRBJ1-1; weak D call: TRBD1 (5 bases). Trimming cost V 5 bases and J 5 bases, with 15 bases left between them. Germline lookup yields CDR1 LGHDT and CDR2 YNNKEL (reference sequence). The CDR3 spans 14 residues. The DNA of the CDR3 is TGTGCCAGCAGCTTTCAGTACGGGGGGACTGAAGCTTTCTTT. Protein sequence: CASSFQYGGTEAFF.

The chain recombines TRBV6-4 with TRBJ2-7, with TRBD1 identical over 8 bases. The CDR3 is 17 residues long. CDR1 MRHNA and CDR2 SNTAGT come from the germline V gene. V dropped 2 bases and J dropped 5; count of bases not matched to a gene: 14. CDR3 region: CASSDPLDRANFDEQYF. CDR3 sequence (DNA): TGTGCCAGCAGTGACCCGTTGGACAGGGCCAATTTCGACGAGCAGTACTTC.

The chain joins TRBV5-4 to TRBJ2-7, with 7 bases that match TRBD1. This CDR3 has 15 residues. The germline V gene encodes CDR1 SGHNT and CDR2 YYREEE (reference sequence). Trimming cost V 4 bases and J 0 bases; bases outside gene matches: 7. The DNA for the CDR3 is TGTGCCAGCAGCCAAGGGGGACAGAGCTCCTACGAGCAGTACTTC. This sequence encodes CASSQGGQSSYEQYF.

The genes are TRBV6-5 and TRBJ1-5; D not certain. The CDR3 extends over 14 amino acids. Trimming removed 6 bases at V and 7 bases at J, with 16 bases between. Per germline, CDR1 MNHEY and CDR2 SVGAGI. CDR3 region: CASSRGSGDQPQHF. The CDR3 DNA reads as TGTGCCAGCAGCCGCGGGTCGGGAGACCAGCCCCAGCATTTT.

This clone was picked up one time. The chain has TRBV5-8 and TRBJ1-3, with 8 positions matching TRBD1. There are 14 residues in the CDR3. The junction had 3 bases not matched to a gene; V was cut back by 3 bases and J by 4 bases. CDR1 SGHTS and CDR2 YDEGEE come from the germline V gene. In DNA form, the CDR3 reads TGTGCCAGCAGCTCTGGACAGGGCGGAAACACCATATATTTT. It is translated as CASSSGQGGNTIYF.

The J gene is TRBJ2-3, the V gene TRBV2; D gene ambiguous. Germline CDR1 reads SNHLY; CDR2 reads FYNNEI. This CDR3 has 12 residues. V gave up 6 bases and J gave up 2 bases, with 6 bases separating them. The CDR3 coding sequence is TGTGCCAGCAGCGCGGACACAGATACGCAGTATTTT. Its protein is CASSADTDTQYF.

This clone appeared a few times. The chain links TRBV10-2 to TRBJ2-7, with D possibly TRBD1 on 6 matching bases. Germline CDR1 is WSHSY and CDR2 is SAAADI. The CDR3 spans 14 residues. V gave up 4 bases and J gave up 3 bases, with 13 bases separating them. CDR3 DNA: TGCGCCAGCAGTGGGGGGCGCTGGAACTACGAGCAGTACTTC. Translated: CASSGGRWNYEQYF.

The gene calls are TRBV5-6 and TRBJ2-1; 8 positions agree with TRBD2. V shed 4 bases and J 0 bases; nucleotides not matched to a gene: 6. The germline V gene encodes CDR1 SGHDT and CDR2 YYEEEE. This CDR3 spans 16 amino acids. CDR3 sequence reads: CASSRERGSSYNEQFF. The CDR3 bases are TGTGCCAGCAGCCGAGAGCGGGGGAGCTCCTACAATGAGCAGTTCTTC.

V gene TRBV3-1 (or the pseudogene TRBV3-2) combines with J gene TRBJ2-3, with D possibly matching TRBD2 (6 bases). V was trimmed by 1 base and J by 1 base, leaving 9 bases between them. This CDR3 has 15 amino acids. Germline lookup yields CDR1 LGHDT and CDR2 YNNKEL (reference sequence). This chain's CDR3 is CASSQASGRTDTQYF. The CDR3 bases are TGTGCCAGCAGCCAAGCGAGCGGGCGCACAGATACGCAGTATTTT.

This sequence joins TRBV27 and TRBJ2-3; the D is unclear. V was shortened by 3 bases and J by 0 bases, with 10 bases between the two germline ends. The length of the CDR3 is 15 residues. CDR1 and CDR2 from the germline V gene are MNHEY and SMNVEV (reference sequence). For the CDR3, the DNA is TGTGCCAGCAGTTTCTCAGGATTCAGCACAGATACGCAGTATTTT. It codes for CASSFSGFSTDTQYF.

This clone was observed at least ten times. The V and J genes are TRBV2 and TRBJ1-2; 7 bases agree with TRBD1. V lost 7 bases, J lost 2 bases, and 7 bases stayed unmatched. Germline-derived CDR1 and CDR2 are SNHLY and FYNNEI. The CDR3 runs to 14 residues. CDR3 in DNA: TGTGCCAGCACCGGGACAGTAAACAACTATGGCTACACCTTC. Encoded protein: CASTGTVNNYGYTF.

The chain has TRBV6-5 and TRBJ2-2, with 7 bases that match TRBD1. The CDR3 runs to 15 residues. V dropped 6 bases and J dropped 0; count of bases not matched to a gene: 4. Germline V gene lookup returns CDR1 MNHEY and CDR2 SVGAGI. Here the CDR3 reads CASRRTGANTGELFF. CDR3 coding DNA: TGTGCCAGCAGGCGAACAGGGGCGAACACCGGGGAGCTGTTTTTT.

The CDR3 spells CASSLTTTYEQYF. CDR3 in DNA: TGTGCCAGCAGTTTAACCACAACCTACGAGCAGTACTTC. The chain joins TRBV12-3 or TRBV12-4 to TRBJ2-7; D gene unclear. Trimming shortened V by 2 bases and J by 2 bases, and 7 bases separated the two germline ends. The CDR3 is 13 residues long.

The V call is TRBV20-1, the J call TRBJ2-7; TRBD2 matches 16 bases. The germline V gene has CDR1 DFQATT and CDR2 SNEGSKA (reference sequence). The CDR3 totals 20 residues. The V and J ends lost 3 bases and 2 bases, in that order; junction bases with no gene match: 16. CDR3 loop: CSASFFPGLAGGSMTYEQYF. The DNA of the CDR3 is TGCAGTGCTAGTTTCTTTCCGGGACTAGCGGGGGGGAGTATGACCTACGAGCAGTACTTC.

The chain joins TRBV19 to TRBJ2-3; D is unclear. The ends were cut back, 5 bases at V and 0 bases at J, with 9 bases in the middle. The CDR3 has 14 amino acids. Per the germline V gene, CDR1 is LNHDA and CDR2 is SQIVND (reference sequence). CDR3 in DNA: TGTGCCAGTAGTTCTAGGAGTAGCACAGATACGCAGTATTTT. Translation: CASSSRSSTDTQYF.

This clone was seen only a few times. The chain uses TRBV3-1 (or the pseudogene TRBV3-2) and TRBJ2-7; 8 nucleotides agree with TRBD1. Losses at the gene ends were 1 base for V and 5 bases for J; bases not matched to a gene: 4. The germline V gene has CDR1 LGHDT and CDR2 YNNKEL (reference sequence). The length of the CDR3 is 14 residues. CDR3 residues: CASSQGDRGHEQYF. CDR3 nucleotides: TGTGCCAGCAGCCAAGGCGACAGGGGCCACGAGCAGTACTTC.

The chain carries TRBV27 and TRBJ1-2; D unresolved. CDR3 length equals 14 residues. The V end was cut by 6 bases, the J end by 1 base, with 12 bases between. Germline lookup yields CDR1 MNHEY and CDR2 SMNVEV (reference sequence). In nucleotides, the CDR3 is TGTGCCAGCAGCCCCGAGGTTCTTAACTATGGCTACACCTTC. Its translation: CASSPEVLNYGYTF.

This clone was seen only once. The V call is TRBV11-3, the J call TRBJ2-5, with D perhaps TRBD1 (5 bases). V dropped 1 base and J dropped 5 bases, with 8 bases sitting between them. Germline V gives CDR1 SGHNT, CDR2 YENEEA. This CDR3 spans 13 amino acids. CDR3 amino acids: CASSLGGAETQYF. The CDR3, as DNA: TGTGCCAGCAGCTTAGGGGGCGCGGAGACCCAGTACTTC.

This clone was observed at least ten times. The chain uses TRBV25-1 and TRBJ1-3; possibly TRBD1 for D (5 bases). Trimming removed 1 base at V and 1 base at J, with 8 bases between. Germline loops: CDR1 MGHDK, CDR2 SYGVNS. This CDR3 is 15 amino acids long. DNA for the CDR3: TGTGCCAGCAGTGAATCAGGGATGTCTGGAAACACCATATATTTT. Its translation is CASSESGMSGNTIYF.

The V and J genes are TRBV5-4 and TRBJ2-2; 11 nucleotides align to TRBD2. CDR3 size: 17 residues. Trimming cost V 3 bases and J 1 base; bases outside gene matches: 5. Germline V gives CDR1 SGHNT, CDR2 YYREEE (reference sequence). The CDR3 coding sequence is TGTGCCAGCAGCTCCGGACTAGCGGGTCGGAACACCGGGGAGCTGTTTTTT. Protein sequence: CASSSGLAGRNTGELFF. Using reference TRBV5-4 and TRBJ2-2 for the parts outside the CDR3, the full variable domain is ETGVTQSPTHLIKTRGQQVTLRCSSQSGHNTVSWYQQALGQGPQFIFQYYREEENGRGNFPPRFSGLQFPNYSSELNVNALELDDSALYLCASSSGLAGRNTGELFFGEGSRLTVL.

This chain joins TRBV7-2 and TRBJ1-2; unclear D gene. The CDR3 length is 14 residues. Germline loops: CDR1 SGHTA, CDR2 FQGNSA. Trimming cost V 1 base and J 5 bases, with 11 bases left between them. The CDR3 loop is CASSLEGERYGYTF. The DNA of the CDR3 is TGTGCCAGCAGCTTAGAAGGTGAGCGTTATGGCTACACCTTC.

V usage is TRBV7-8 and J usage is TRBJ2-1, with TRBD1 matching 8 bases. This CDR3 is 15 amino acids long. Germline CDR1 SGHVS, CDR2 FQNEAQ. V trimming: 2 bases; J trimming: 7 bases; junction bases outside the gene matches: 7. The CDR3 nucleotides are TGTGCCAGCAGCTTATCGTCGGACAGGGCAAATGAGCAGTTCTTC. It codes for CASSLSSDRANEQFF.

The chain combines TRBV5-4 with TRBJ1-1; 7 bases match TRBD1. Germline CDR1 is SGHNT and CDR2 is YYREEE (reference sequence). This CDR3 spans 14 amino acids. V was clipped by 4 bases and J by 3 bases; unmatched bases: 6. The chain's CDR3 is CASSDRVGHTEAFF. CDR3 coding DNA: TGTGCCAGCAGCGACAGGGTGGGTCACACTGAAGCTTTCTTT.

The chain couples TRBV5-5 to TRBJ2-7; the match to TRBD2 covers 9 bases. This CDR3 comprises 18 residues. V was clipped by 0 bases and J by 4 bases; unmatched bases: 14. The germline CDR1 and CDR2 sequences are SGHKS and YYEKEE (reference sequence). The CDR3: CASSLAVGASGIGYEQYF. The CDR3 DNA reads TGTGCCAGCAGCTTGGCCGTCGGGGCTAGCGGGATTGGGTACGAGCAGTACTTC.

The V gene is TRBV4-1, the J gene TRBJ1-5; 8 nucleotides line up with TRBD1. Germline values: CDR1 MGHRA, CDR2 YSYEKL. V lost 3 bases to trimming and J lost 3 bases; unmatched junction nucleotides: 4. There are 15 residues in the CDR3. The CDR3 loop is CASSHGQGPNQPQHF. Written as DNA, the CDR3 is TGCGCCAGCAGCCACGGACAGGGCCCCAATCAGCCCCAGCATTTT.